This T cell receptor beta chain is from a study of T cell repertoires in aging, cancer and after chemotherapy. Peripheral blood genomic DNA, not sorted cells or RNA, was the template. Study-wide results and caveats: Rebound thymic output was suggested by rising median generation probability during chemotherapy in each cancer cohort. Healthy donors lost TCR diversity with age mainly through richness, cancer patients through richness and evenness. In hematological cancer patients, infiltrated lymphoid organs may have impaired thymic emigration or peripheral T cell expansion.

Trimming shortened V by 2 bases and J by 8 bases, and 9 bases separated the two germline ends. CDR3 length: 13 amino acids. Germline lookup yields CDR1 LNHDA and CDR2 SQIVND (reference sequence). Multiplex touch-down PCR with TRB-A/B primers amplified rearranged V-D-J TRB sequences. One entry per CDR3 protein results from TCRdb running MiXCR on the multiplex PCR reads. The sample has about 6,800 distinct CDR3 sequences; about 30% are singletons. This clonotype was recorded a few times. Its target is not known. This receptor was obtained from a human donor with a blood cancer. The donor label of this sample is uncertain. The sequencing sample was made of blood. The V and J genes are TRBV19 and TRBJ1-4; D is ambiguous. CDR3 nucleotide sequence: TGTGCCAGTAGTATAAATGTCGGAGAAAAACTGTTTTTT. Its protein product is CASSINVGEKLFF.